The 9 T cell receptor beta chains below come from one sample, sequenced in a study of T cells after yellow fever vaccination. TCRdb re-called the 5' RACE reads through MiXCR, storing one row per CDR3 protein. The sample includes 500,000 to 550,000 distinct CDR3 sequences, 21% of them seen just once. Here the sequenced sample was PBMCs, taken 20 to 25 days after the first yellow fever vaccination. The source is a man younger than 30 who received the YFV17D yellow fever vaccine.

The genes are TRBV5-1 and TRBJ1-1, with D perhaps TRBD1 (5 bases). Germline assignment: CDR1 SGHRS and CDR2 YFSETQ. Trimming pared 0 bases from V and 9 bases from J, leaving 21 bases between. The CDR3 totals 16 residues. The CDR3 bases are TGCGCCAGCAGCTTGGGGCAGGGAGAAGTCCCCCGGAAAGCTTTCTTT. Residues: CASSLGQGEVPRKAFF.

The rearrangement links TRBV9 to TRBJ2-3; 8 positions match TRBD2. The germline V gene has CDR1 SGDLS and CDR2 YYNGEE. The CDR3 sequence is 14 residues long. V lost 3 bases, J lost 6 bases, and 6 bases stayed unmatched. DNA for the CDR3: TGTGCCAGCAGCGCCGGGACTAGGGGGGATACGCAGTATTTT. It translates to CASSAGTRGDTQYF. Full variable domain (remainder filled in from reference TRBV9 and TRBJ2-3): DSGVTQTPKHLITATGQRVTLRCSPRSGDLSVYWYQQSLDQGLQFLIQYYNGEERAKGNILERFSAQQFPDLHSELNLSSLELGDSALYFCASSAGTRGDTQYFGPGTRLTVL.

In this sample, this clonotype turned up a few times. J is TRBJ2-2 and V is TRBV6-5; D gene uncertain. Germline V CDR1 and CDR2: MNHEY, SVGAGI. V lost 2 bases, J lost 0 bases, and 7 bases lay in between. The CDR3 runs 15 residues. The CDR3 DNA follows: TGTGCCAGCAGTTACAGGTCCCCGAACACCGGGGAGCTGTTTTTT. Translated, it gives CASSYRSPNTGELFF.

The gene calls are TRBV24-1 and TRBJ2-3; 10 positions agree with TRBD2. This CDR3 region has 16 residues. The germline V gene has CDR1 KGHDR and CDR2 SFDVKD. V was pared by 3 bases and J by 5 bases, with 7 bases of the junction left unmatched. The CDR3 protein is CATSDRAGGPEDTQYF. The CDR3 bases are TGTGCCACCAGTGATAGAGCGGGGGGGCCTGAAGATACGCAGTATTTT.

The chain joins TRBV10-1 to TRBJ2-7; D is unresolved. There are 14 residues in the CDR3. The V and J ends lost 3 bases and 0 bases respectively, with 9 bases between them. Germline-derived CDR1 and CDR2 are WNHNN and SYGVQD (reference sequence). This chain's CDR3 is CASSDGVSSYEQYF. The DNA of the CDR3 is TGCGCCAGCAGTGATGGGGTCAGCTCCTACGAGCAGTACTTC.

Here the CDR3 reads CASSPWTGAFNQPQHF. In DNA form, the CDR3 reads TGTGCCAGCAGTCCTTGGACAGGGGCCTTCAATCAGCCCCAGCATTTT. The rearrangement joins TRBV6-1 to TRBJ1-5, with TRBD1 matching over 9 bases. This CDR3 has 16 amino acids. Trimming cost V 5 bases and J 3 bases; bases outside gene matches: 8. The V gene's germline CDR1 is MNHNS and CDR2 SASEGT.

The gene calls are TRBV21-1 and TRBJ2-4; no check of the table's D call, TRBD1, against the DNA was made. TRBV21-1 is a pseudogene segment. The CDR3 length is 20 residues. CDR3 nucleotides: TGTGCCAGCAGCAAACAGTTGGGGCGGACAACCAAGAGTAAGGGAAACATTCAGTACTTC. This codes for CASSKQLGRTTKSKGNIQYF.

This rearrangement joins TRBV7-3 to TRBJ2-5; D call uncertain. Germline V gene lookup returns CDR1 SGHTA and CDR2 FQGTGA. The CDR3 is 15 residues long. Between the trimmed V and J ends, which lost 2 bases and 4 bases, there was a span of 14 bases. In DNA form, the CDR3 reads TGTGCCAGCAGCTTATTCTCGGCTCCACGAGAGACCCAGTACTTC. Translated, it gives CASSLFSAPRETQYF.

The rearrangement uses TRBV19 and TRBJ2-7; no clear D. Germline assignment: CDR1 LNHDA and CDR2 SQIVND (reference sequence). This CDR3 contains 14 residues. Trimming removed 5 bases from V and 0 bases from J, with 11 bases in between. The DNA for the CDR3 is TGTGCCAGTAGTGCTTTCGAGAGCTCCTACGAGCAGTACTTC. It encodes CASSAFESSYEQYF.